This T cell receptor (beta chain) was identified during a study of blood T cells in healthy people across ages. Alongside a J-beta primer mix, a sample-barcoded 5' primer served in a second PCR lasting roughly 7 to 11 cycles. TCRdb redid the calling of the 5' RACE reads with MiXCR, one entry per CDR3 protein. The sample carries 780,000 or so distinct CDR3 sequences, 20% to 25% recorded once. Germline V gene lookup returns CDR1 LGHNA and CDR2 YSLEER. The CDR3 is 14 amino acids. V lost 0 bases to trimming and J lost 3 bases, with 8 bases between them. This same sample was also part of a study on T cells of mothers and their children.

The V and J genes are TRBV4-3 and TRBJ1-1; D is uncertain. The source is a boy aged 10-17 years in good health. Sequencing input: blood. The CDR3: CASSQEFGYTEAFF. The DNA for the CDR3 is TGCGCCAGCAGCCAAGAGTTTGGTTACACTGAAGCTTTCTTT.